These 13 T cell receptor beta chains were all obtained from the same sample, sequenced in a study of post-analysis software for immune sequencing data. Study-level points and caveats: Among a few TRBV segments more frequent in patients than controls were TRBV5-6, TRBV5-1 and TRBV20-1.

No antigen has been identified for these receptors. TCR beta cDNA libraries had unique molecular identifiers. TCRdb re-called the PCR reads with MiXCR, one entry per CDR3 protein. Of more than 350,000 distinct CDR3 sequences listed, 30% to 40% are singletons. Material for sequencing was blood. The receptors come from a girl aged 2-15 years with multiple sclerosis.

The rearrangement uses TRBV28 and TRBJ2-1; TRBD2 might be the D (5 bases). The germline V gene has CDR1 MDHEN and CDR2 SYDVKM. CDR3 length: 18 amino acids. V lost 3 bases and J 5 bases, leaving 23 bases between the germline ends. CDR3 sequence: CASSFIGVSVYGHNEQFF. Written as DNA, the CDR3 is TGTGCCAGCAGTTTCATCGGGGTCAGCGTTTACGGCCACAATGAGCAGTTCTTC. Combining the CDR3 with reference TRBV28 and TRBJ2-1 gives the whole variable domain DVKVTQSSRYLVKRTGEKVFLECVQDMDHENMFWYRQDPGLGLRLIYFSYDVKMKEKGDIPEGYSVSREKKERFSLILESASTNQTSMYLCASSFIGVSVYGHNEQFFGPGTRLTVL.

The DNA for the CDR3 is TGTGCCAGCAGTGAACTGGACAGGGGAGTTCAGCCCCAGCATTTT. It codes for CASSELDRGVQPQHF. V is TRBV6-1 and J is TRBJ1-5; 9 positions match TRBD1. This CDR3 contains 15 residues. Germline-derived CDR1 and CDR2 are MNHNS and SASEGT. V was pared by 2 bases and J by 6 bases, with 5 bases of the junction left unmatched.

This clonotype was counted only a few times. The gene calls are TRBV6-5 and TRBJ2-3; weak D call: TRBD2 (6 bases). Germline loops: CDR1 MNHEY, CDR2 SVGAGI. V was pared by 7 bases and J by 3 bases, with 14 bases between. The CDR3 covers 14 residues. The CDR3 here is CASKGRRGTDTQYF. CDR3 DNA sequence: TGTGCCAGCAAGGGAAGGAGGGGTACAGATACGCAGTATTTT.

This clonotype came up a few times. The CDR3 coding sequence is TGCAGTGCTACCCCCAGAAAAATAGCGGGAGGGTCCTACAATGAGCAGTTCTTC. Translated: CSATPRKIAGGSYNEQFF. This chain uses TRBV20-1 with TRBJ2-1; 11 positions match TRBD2. There are 18 residues in the CDR3. Trimming at V came to 4 bases and at J to 1 base, leaving 12 bases not matched to a gene. The germline V gene encodes CDR1 DFQATT and CDR2 SNEGSKA (reference sequence).

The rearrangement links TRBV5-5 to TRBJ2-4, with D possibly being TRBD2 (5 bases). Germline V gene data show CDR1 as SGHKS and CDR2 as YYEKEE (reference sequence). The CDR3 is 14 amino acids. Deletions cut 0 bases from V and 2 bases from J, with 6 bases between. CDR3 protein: CASSLGGPKNIQYF. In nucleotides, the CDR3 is TGTGCCAGCAGCTTGGGAGGGCCCAAAAACATTCAGTACTTC.

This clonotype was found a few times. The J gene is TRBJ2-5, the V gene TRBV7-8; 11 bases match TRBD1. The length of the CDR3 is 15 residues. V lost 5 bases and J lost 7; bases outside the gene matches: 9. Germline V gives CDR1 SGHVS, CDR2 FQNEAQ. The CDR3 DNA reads TGTGCCAGCAGCCGGGACAGGGGGTTGGGTGTGACCCAGTACTTC. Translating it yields CASSRDRGLGVTQYF.

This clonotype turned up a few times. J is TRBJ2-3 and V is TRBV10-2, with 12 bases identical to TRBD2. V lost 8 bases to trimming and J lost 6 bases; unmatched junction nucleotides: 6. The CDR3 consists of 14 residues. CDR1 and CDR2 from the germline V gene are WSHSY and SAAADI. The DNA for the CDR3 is TGCGCCAGCCGGCTAGCGGGGGGGATGGATACGCAGTATTTT. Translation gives CASRLAGGMDTQYF.

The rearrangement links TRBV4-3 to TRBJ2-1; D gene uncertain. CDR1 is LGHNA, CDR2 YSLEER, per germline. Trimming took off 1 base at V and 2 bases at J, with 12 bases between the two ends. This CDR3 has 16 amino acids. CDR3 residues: CASSQARVRAYNEQFF. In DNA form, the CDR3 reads TGCGCCAGCAGCCAAGCACGCGTCAGAGCCTACAATGAGCAGTTCTTC.

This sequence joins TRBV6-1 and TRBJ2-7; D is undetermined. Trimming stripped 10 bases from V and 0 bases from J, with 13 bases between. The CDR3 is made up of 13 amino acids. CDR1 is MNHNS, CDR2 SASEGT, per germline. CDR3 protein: CATTTRSSYEQYF. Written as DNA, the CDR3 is TGTGCCACCACGACGAGGAGCTCCTACGAGCAGTACTTC.

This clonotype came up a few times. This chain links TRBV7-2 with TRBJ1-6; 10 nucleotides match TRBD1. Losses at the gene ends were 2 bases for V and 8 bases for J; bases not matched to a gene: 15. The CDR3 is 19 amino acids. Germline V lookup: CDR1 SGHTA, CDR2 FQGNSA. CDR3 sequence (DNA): TGTGCCAGCAGCTTAATTTTTTCCCGCCGGGACAGGGGCGATTCACCCCTCCACTTT. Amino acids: CASSLIFSRRDRGDSPLHF.

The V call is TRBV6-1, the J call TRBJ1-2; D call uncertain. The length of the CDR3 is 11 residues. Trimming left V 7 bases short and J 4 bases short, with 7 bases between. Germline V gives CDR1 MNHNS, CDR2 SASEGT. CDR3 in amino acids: CASISGYGYTF. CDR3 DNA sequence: TGTGCCAGCATCTCCGGCTATGGCTACACCTTC.

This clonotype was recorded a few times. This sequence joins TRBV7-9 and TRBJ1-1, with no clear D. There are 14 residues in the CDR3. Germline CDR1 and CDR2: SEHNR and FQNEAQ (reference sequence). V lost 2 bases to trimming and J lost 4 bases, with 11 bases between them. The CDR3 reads CASSLLGGTTEAFF. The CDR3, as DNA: TGTGCCAGCAGCTTATTGGGAGGTACCACTGAAGCTTTCTTT. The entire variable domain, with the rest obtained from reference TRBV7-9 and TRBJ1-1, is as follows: DTGVSQNPRHKITKRGQNVTFRCDPISEHNRLYWYRQTLGQGPEFLTYFQNEAQLEKSRLLSDRFSAERPKGSFSTLEIQRTEQGDSAMYLCASSLLGGTTEAFFGQGTRLTVV.

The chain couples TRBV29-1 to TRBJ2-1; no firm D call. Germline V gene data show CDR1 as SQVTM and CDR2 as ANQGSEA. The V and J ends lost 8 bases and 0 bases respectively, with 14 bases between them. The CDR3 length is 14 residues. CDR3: CSHVKGSSYNEQFF. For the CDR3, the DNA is TGCAGCCATGTCAAAGGAAGCTCCTACAATGAGCAGTTCTTC.